This T cell receptor (beta chain) emerged from a study of T cells in Graves' hyperthyroidism and ophthalmopathy. As for this clonotype: Its antigen is undetermined.

CDR1 LGHNA and CDR2 YNFKEQ come from the germline V gene. The CDR3 covers 13 residues. Amplified regions were TCR beta CDR3 sequences from RNA transcripts. During a first-round RT-PCR of the TCR CDR3, the HTBI primer set was used. Via MiXCR, TCRdb re-called the multiplex PCR reads, giving one row per CDR3 protein. The sample comprises around 620,000 distinct CDR3 sequences, roughly 46% of which are singletons, and 15% to 20% rests with the top ten. Broader study findings: Ophthalmopathy was separated from stable hyperthyroidism by a 13 V-J model.

The genes are TRBV4-2 and TRBJ2-5, with D perhaps matching TRBD1 (6 bases). The last part of the DNA fits TRBJ2-1 better; the J call may be wrong. The receptor comes from an adult woman with Graves' disease, either hyperthyroidism or ophthalmopathy (not recorded which). Sequenced material: peripheral blood or thyroid tissue (not recorded which). The CDR3 here is CASSHRQGYEQFF. The CDR3 DNA is TGTGCCAGCAGCCACCGGCAGGGGTATGAGCAGTTCTTC.